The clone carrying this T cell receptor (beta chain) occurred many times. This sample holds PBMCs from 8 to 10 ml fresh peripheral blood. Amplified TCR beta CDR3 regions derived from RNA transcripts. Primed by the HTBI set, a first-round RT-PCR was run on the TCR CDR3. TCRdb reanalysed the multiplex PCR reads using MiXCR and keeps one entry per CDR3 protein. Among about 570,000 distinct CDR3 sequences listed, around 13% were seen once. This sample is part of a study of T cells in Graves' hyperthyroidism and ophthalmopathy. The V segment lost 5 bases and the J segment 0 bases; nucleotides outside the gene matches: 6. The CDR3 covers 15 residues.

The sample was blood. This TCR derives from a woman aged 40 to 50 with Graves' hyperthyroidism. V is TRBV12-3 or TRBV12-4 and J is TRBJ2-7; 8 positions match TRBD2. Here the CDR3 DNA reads TGTGCCAGCAGTCCCATAGCGGGAAACTCCTACGAGCAGTACTTC. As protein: CASSPIAGNSYEQYF.